The 26 T cell receptor beta chains presented below share a single source sample, sequenced in a study of OX40 agonist ivuxolimab in advanced cancers. Sequencing used immunoSEQ multiplex PCR; TCRdb keeps in-frame clones, though not all of them. The sample holds around 70,000 clones, more than 65% seen once. The specimen was CD4+ or CD8+ T cells sorted from blood, collected in a trial of the OX40 agonist ivuxolimab. These receptor sequences come from an adult with an advanced solid tumor such as melanoma, head and neck, liver or kidney cancer.

This sequence joins TRBV4-1 and TRBJ2-5; 9 bases map to TRBD2. Germline assignment: CDR1 MGHRA and CDR2 YSYEKL. The CDR3 length is 16 residues. Germline trimming cut 0 bases from V and 3 bases from J; bases unmatched to any gene: 5. CDR3 amino acids: CASSQERLAAEETQYF. CDR3 nucleotide sequence: TGCGCCAGCAGCCAAGAGAGACTAGCGGCCGAAGAGACCCAGTACTTC.

V gene TRBV5-1 combines with J gene TRBJ2-7; D is unclear. Trimming stripped 0 bases from V and 4 bases from J, with 11 bases between. The CDR3 has 14 residues. Germline V gene sequence: CDR1 SGHRS, CDR2 YFSETQ. The CDR3 loop reads CASSLAAGTYEQYF. CDR3 sequence (DNA): TGCGCCAGCAGCTTGGCGGCAGGAACTTACGAGCAGTACTTC.

This clone was recorded many times. The chain is built from TRBV7-8 and TRBJ1-5; no clear D. Germline CDR1 is SGHVS and CDR2 is FQNEAQ. This CDR3 spans 14 amino acids. V was trimmed by 4 bases and J by 6 bases, leaving 13 bases between them. CDR3: CASSSGGNSQPQHF. The DNA of the CDR3 is TGTGCCAGCAGCTCAGGCGGTAATAGTCAGCCCCAGCATTTT. The full variable domain, completed using reference TRBV7-8 and TRBJ1-5, is GAGVSQSPRYKVAKRGQDVALRCDPISGHVSLFWYQQALGQGPEFLTYFQNEAQLDKSGLPSDRFFAERPEGSVSTLKIQRTQQEDSAVYLCASSSGGNSQPQHFGDGTRLSIL.

The genes are TRBV4-3 and TRBJ2-3; D ambiguous. Between the trimmed V and J ends, which lost 1 base and 0 bases, there was a span of 8 bases. Germline V gene sequence: CDR1 LGHNA, CDR2 YSLEER. This CDR3 spans 15 amino acids. CDR3 DNA sequence: TGCGCCAGCAGCCAAGTACAAACTAGCACAGATACGCAGTATTTT. It codes for CASSQVQTSTDTQYF.

This chain joins TRBV9 and TRBJ2-2, with D possibly being TRBD2 (5 bases). Germline values: CDR1 SGDLS, CDR2 YYNGEE. The CDR3 runs 15 residues. V was trimmed by 4 bases and J by 6 bases, leaving 16 bases between them. This CDR3 reads CASSTTPLDPGELFF. CDR3 bases: TGTGCCAGCAGCACTACGCCACTAGACCCCGGGGAGCTGTTTTTT.

This chain joins TRBV4-3 and TRBJ2-1, with 7 positions matching TRBD2. CDR1 is LGHNA and CDR2 is YSLEER in the germline V gene. The J segment lost 2 bases and the V segment lost 1 base, leaving 8 bases of the junction unmatched. The CDR3 consists of 17 residues. DNA of the CDR3: TGCGCCAGCAGCCAAGGGGTCGGCCTAGCGGCCTACAATGAGCAGTTCTTC. This translates into CASSQGVGLAAYNEQFF.

This chain links TRBV7-8 with TRBJ2-3; 12 bases match TRBD2. CDR1 and CDR2 from the germline V gene are SGHVS and FQNEAQ. V was clipped by 0 bases and J by 0 bases; unmatched bases: 4. The CDR3 covers 18 residues. CDR3 DNA: TGTGCCAGCAGCTTAGCGCTGCTAGCGGGGGGGAGCACAGATACGCAGTATTTT. Translation: CASSLALLAGGSTDTQYF. The full variable domain, with the rest looked up from reference TRBV7-8 and TRBJ2-3, is GAGVSQSPRYKVAKRGQDVALRCDPISGHVSLFWYQQALGQGPEFLTYFQNEAQLDKSGLPSDRFFAERPEGSVSTLKIQRTQQEDSAVYLCASSLALLAGGSTDTQYFGPGTRLTVL.

Only one count was recorded for this clone. The gene calls are TRBV5-1 and TRBJ1-2; 7 bases agree with TRBD1. The ends lost 0 bases at V and 5 bases at J; junction bases unmatched: 4. The CDR3 totals 14 residues. The germline CDR1 and CDR2 sequences are SGHRS and YFSETQ. The CDR3 bases are TGCGCCAGCAGCTTGGACACAGGGGAGTATGGCTACACCTTC. Protein sequence: CASSLDTGEYGYTF. The full variable domain, completed using reference TRBV5-1 and TRBJ1-2, is KAGVTQTPRYLIKTRGQQVTLSCSPISGHRSVSWYQQTPGQGLQFLFEYFSETQRNKGNFPGRFSGRQFSNSRSEMNVSTLELGDSALYLCASSLDTGEYGYTFGSGTRLTVV.

The rearrangement links TRBV29-1 to TRBJ1-1, with D possibly TRBD1 on 5 matching bases. The CDR3 is made up of 14 amino acids. Germline loops: CDR1 SQVTM, CDR2 ANQGSEA. V was shortened by 4 bases and J by 4 bases, with 16 bases between the two germline ends. The CDR3 DNA reads TGCAGCGTTGTTTTGGGGGGTTCTGTCACTGAAGCTTTCTTT. Protein product: CSVVLGGSVTEAFF. The whole variable domain, remainder taken from reference TRBV29-1 and TRBJ1-1, is SAVISQKPSRDICQRGTSLTIQCQVDSQVTMMFWYRQQPGQSLTLIATANQGSEATYESGFVIDKFPISRPNLTFSTLTVSNMSPEDSSIYLCSVVLGGSVTEAFFGQGTRLTVV.

This clone has a single count. This rearrangement joins TRBV19 to TRBJ1-2; D uncertain. Germline V gene sequence: CDR1 LNHDA, CDR2 SQIVND (reference sequence). V dropped 8 bases and J dropped 2 bases, with 12 bases sitting between them. This CDR3 spans 13 amino acids. In DNA form, the CDR3 reads TGTGCCAGTCGCATGACACACAACTATGGCTACACCTTC. This codes for CASRMTHNYGYTF.

This clone was counted only a few times. The chain recombines TRBV13 with TRBJ1-2, with unresolved D. With 4 bases removed from V and 2 bases from J, the gap between germline ends came to 11 bases. Per the germline V gene, CDR1 is PRHDT and CDR2 is FYEKMQ (reference sequence). This CDR3 region has 14 residues. The CDR3 reads CASSYGRLNYGYTF. For the CDR3, the DNA is TGTGCCAGCAGCTACGGACGGTTGAACTATGGCTACACCTTC.

V and J are TRBV5-1 and TRBJ2-7, with D unclear. The V and J ends lost 1 base and 4 bases respectively, with 12 bases between them. In germline, CDR1 is SGHRS, CDR2 YFSETQ. This CDR3 is 14 amino acids long. CDR3 DNA: TGCGCCAGCAGCTTGAAGGAAGGACGATACGAGCAGTACTTC. It is translated as CASSLKEGRYEQYF.

This clone was seen a few times. The V and J genes are TRBV5-4 and TRBJ2-2; D not resolved. The CDR3 runs to 13 residues. The germline V gene encodes CDR1 SGHNT and CDR2 YYREEE (reference sequence). The ends were cut back, 10 bases at V and 6 bases at J, with 16 bases in the middle. The CDR3 region has the DNA TGTGCCGGCGTCCATAGTAGGTCCGGGGAGCTGTTTTTT. This sequence encodes CAGVHSRSGELFF.

The chain joins TRBV7-2 to TRBJ1-2, with D possibly TRBD1 on 5 matching bases. Germline CDR1 SGHTA, CDR2 FQGNSA. The CDR3 has 14 residues. V was shortened by 1 base and J by 4 bases, with 10 bases between the two germline ends. The DNA of the CDR3 is TGTGCCAGCAGCTTAGATGACAGAGGCTATGGCTACACCTTC. It translates to CASSLDDRGYGYTF. Filled out from reference TRBV7-2 and TRBJ1-2, the complete variable domain reads GAGVSQSPSNKVTEKGKDVELRCDPISGHTALYWYRQSLGQGLEFLIYFQGNSAPDKSGLPSDRFSAERTGGSVSTLTIQRTQQEDSAVYLCASSLDDRGYGYTFGSGTRLTVV.

V is TRBV5-5 and J is TRBJ1-1; D is possibly TRBD1 (5 bases). V shed 4 bases and J shed 6 bases, with 13 bases lying between them. This CDR3 region has 13 residues. Germline lookup yields CDR1 SGHKS and CDR2 YYEKEE (reference sequence). CDR3 nucleotide sequence: TGTGCCAGCAGCCCCAGGGAACCACCTGAAGCTTTCTTT. The encoded protein is CASSPREPPEAFF.

CDR3 region: CASSPRQGTDPYGYTF. CDR3 DNA: TGTGCCAGCTCACCGCGACAGGGGACCGACCCCTATGGCTACACCTTC. The chain couples TRBV18 to TRBJ1-2; 8 bases align to TRBD1. Trimming at V came to 3 bases and at J to 4 bases, leaving 10 bases not matched to a gene. In germline, CDR1 is KGHSH, CDR2 LQKENI. This CDR3 region has 16 residues.

The chain carries TRBV9 and TRBJ1-1; unclear D gene. The germline gives CDR1 SGDLS, CDR2 YYNGEE. Deletions cut 0 bases from V and 2 bases from J, with 8 bases between. The CDR3 consists of 14 residues. DNA of the CDR3: TGTGCCAGCAGCGTAGACGGTCCTAACACTGAAGCTTTCTTT. Translation: CASSVDGPNTEAFF.

Concerning this clone itself: The sample carries other DNA sequences with the same CDR3. The chain carries TRBV7-9 and TRBJ1-2; 8 nucleotides line up with TRBD1. CDR3 length equals 13 residues. Germline CDR1 SEHNR, CDR2 FQNEAQ (reference sequence). V was clipped by 5 bases and J by 2 bases; unmatched bases: 1. The CDR3 nucleotides are TGTGCCAGCAGCCGGGACAGGAACTATGGCTACACCTTC. Residues: CASSRDRNYGYTF.

CDR3 residues: CASSQGPRGQGYTEAFF. For the CDR3, the DNA is TGTGCCAGCAGCCAAGGTCCCCGCGGACAGGGTTACACTGAAGCTTTCTTT. V is TRBV14 and J is TRBJ1-1; TRBD1 matches 8 bases. Trimming at V came to 1 base and at J to 3 bases, leaving 10 bases not matched to a gene. The CDR3 extends over 17 amino acids. CDR1 is SGHDN, CDR2 FVKESK, per germline.

This chain connects TRBV7-3 to TRBJ2-3, with TRBD2 identical over 9 bases. CDR3 size: 16 residues. Germline V CDR1 and CDR2: SGHTA, FQGTGA. The junction had 9 bases not matched to a gene; V was cut back by 2 bases and J by 6 bases. In nucleotides, the CDR3 is TGTGCCAGCAGCTTACGAGCGGGGGGTGGTCCCGATACGCAGTATTTT. The encoded protein is CASSLRAGGGPDTQYF.

V gene TRBV11-2 combines with J gene TRBJ1-2, with a tentative D call TRBD1 (6 bases). Trimming cost V 1 base and J 11 bases, with 20 bases left between them. CDR3 length: 15 amino acids. Germline CDR1 SGHAT, CDR2 FQNNGV. DNA of the CDR3: TGTGCCAGCAGCTTAGGTTTACATCGGACAGTTAGTTACACCTTC. Its protein product is CASSLGLHRTVSYTF.

The chain couples TRBV5-1 to TRBJ1-1; TRBD1 matches 12 bases. Trimming took 2 bases from V and 0 from J; bases not matched to a gene: 5. The CDR3 extends over 17 amino acids. The V gene's germline CDR1 is SGHRS and CDR2 YFSETQ. The CDR3 reads CASSLRDRGHLNTEAFF. CDR3 bases: TGCGCCAGCAGCTTAAGGGACAGGGGGCATTTGAACACTGAAGCTTTCTTT.

The V gene is TRBV7-2, the J gene TRBJ1-6, with a weak D call TRBD1 (5 bases). The V end was cut by 3 bases, the J end by 10 bases, with 16 bases between. The CDR3 is 15 residues long. CDR1 is SGHTA and CDR2 is FQGNSA in the germline V gene. The CDR3 DNA sequence: TGTGCCAGCAGCTTGCCGGGGGGGAGGCGATCACCCCTCCACTTT. This encodes CASSLPGGRRSPLHF.

This chain links TRBV14 with TRBJ2-2; D possibly matches TRBD1 or TRBD2 (5 bases each). V lost 4 bases to trimming and J lost 1 base, with 19 bases between them. Germline V CDR1 and CDR2: SGHDN, FVKESK. CDR3 length equals 18 residues. Here the CDR3 DNA reads TGTGCCAGCAGCCCCCGGGGCCCTCTCAACCAGAACACCGGGGAGCTGTTTTTT. This encodes CASSPRGPLNQNTGELFF.

The genes are TRBV7-6 and TRBJ1-1; a weak D match, TRBD1 (5 bases). Trimming left V 1 base short and J 1 base short, with 13 bases between. This CDR3 contains 16 residues. CDR1 SGHVS and CDR2 FNYEAQ come from the germline V gene. In DNA, the CDR3 is TGTGCCAGCAGCTTAGACGGGCGGGGCCCGAACACTGAAGCTTTCTTT. Translated, it gives CASSLDGRGPNTEAFF.

CDR3 sequence: CASSRSFGRPDIATNEKLFF. CDR3 DNA sequence: TGCGCCAGCAGCCGATCCTTTGGGAGGCCGGACATCGCAACTAATGAAAAACTGTTTTTT. This chain links TRBV4-3 with TRBJ1-4; TRBD1 is a possible D gene (5 bases). The CDR3 contains 20 residues. Germline assignment: CDR1 LGHNA and CDR2 YSLEER. Trimming removed 4 bases from V and 0 bases from J, with 24 bases in between.